This entry is about one TCR beta chain. This specimen comes from a study of radiation and T cells in renal cell carcinoma. Time point in this sample: blood 2 weeks post-SBRT. Sample treatment: 15 Gy SBRT to primary tumor, nephrectomy 4 weeks later. Blood was sampled at baseline, 2 weeks and 4 weeks after SBRT. Trimming took off 5 bases at V and 3 bases at J, with 8 bases between the two ends. The CDR3 consists of 12 residues. Germline V gives CDR1 PRHDT, CDR2 FYEKMQ (reference sequence). Assay used: immunoSEQ multiplex PCR; TCRdb lists only in-frame clones, some missing. Of about 150,000 clones listed, about 91% were seen once; the top ten hold about an eighth.

The clonotype comes from a woman aged 45-65 years with renal cell carcinoma. Sequencing was performed on blood, taken from a patient whose treatment included radiotherapy and nephrectomy. V is TRBV13 and J is TRBJ2-7, with D uncertain. The CDR3 DNA reads TGTGCCAGCAGCCATCTAGGCTACGAGCAGTACTTC. Its protein is CASSHLGYEQYF.